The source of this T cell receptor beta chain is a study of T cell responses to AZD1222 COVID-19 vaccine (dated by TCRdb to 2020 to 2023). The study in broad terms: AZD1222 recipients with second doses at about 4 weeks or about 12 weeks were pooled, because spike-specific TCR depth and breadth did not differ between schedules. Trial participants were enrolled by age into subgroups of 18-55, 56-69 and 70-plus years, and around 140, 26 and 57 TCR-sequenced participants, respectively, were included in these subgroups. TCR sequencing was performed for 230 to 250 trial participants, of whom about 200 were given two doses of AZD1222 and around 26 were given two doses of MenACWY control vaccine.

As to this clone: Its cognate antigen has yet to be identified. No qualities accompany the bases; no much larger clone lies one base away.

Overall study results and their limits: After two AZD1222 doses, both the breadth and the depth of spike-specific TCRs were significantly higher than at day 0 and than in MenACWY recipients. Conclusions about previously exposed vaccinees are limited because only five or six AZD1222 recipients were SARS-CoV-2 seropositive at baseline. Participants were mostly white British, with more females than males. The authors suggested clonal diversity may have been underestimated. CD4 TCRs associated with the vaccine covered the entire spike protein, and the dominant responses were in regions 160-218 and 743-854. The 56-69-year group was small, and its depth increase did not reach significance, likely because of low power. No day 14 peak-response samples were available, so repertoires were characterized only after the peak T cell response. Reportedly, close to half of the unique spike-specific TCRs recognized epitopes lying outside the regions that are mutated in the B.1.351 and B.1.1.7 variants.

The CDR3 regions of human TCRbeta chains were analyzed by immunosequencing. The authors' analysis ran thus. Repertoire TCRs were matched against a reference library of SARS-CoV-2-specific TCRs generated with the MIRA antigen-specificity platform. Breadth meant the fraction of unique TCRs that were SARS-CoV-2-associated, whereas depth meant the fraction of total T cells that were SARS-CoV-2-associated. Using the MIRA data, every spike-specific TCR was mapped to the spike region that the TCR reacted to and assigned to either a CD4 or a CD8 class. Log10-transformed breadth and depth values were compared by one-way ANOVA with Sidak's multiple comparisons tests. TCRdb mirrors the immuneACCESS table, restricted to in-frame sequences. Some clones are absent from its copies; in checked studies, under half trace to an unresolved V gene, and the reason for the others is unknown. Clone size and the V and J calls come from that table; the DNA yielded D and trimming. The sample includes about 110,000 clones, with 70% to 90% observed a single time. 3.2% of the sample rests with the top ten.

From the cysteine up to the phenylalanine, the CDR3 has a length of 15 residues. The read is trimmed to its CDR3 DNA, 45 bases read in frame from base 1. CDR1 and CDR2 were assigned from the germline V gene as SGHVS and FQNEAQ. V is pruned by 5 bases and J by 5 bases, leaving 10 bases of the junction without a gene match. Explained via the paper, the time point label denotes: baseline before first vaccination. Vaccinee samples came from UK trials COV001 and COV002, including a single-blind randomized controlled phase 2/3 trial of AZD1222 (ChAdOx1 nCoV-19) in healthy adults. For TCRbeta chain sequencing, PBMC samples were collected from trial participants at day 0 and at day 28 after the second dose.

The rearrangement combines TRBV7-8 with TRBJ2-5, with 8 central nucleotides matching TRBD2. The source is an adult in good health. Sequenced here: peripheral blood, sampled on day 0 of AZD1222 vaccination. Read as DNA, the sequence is TGTGCCAGCAGCCGAAGCGGGGGCCAGGGGGAGACCCAGTACTTC. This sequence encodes CASSRSGGQGETQYF. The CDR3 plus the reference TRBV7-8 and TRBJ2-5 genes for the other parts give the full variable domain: GAGVSQSPRYKVAKRGQDVALRCDPISGHVSLFWYQQALGQGPEFLTYFQNEAQLDKSGLPSDRFFAERPEGSVSTLKIQRTQQEDSAVYLCASSRSGGQGETQYFGPGTRLLVL.